Shown below are 18 T cell receptor beta chains from a single sample sequenced in a study of blood T cells in healthy people across ages. For the second PCR, which ran for about 7 to 12 cycles, a sample-barcoded 5' primer and a J-beta primer mix were used. MiXCR, applied by TCRdb to the 5' RACE reads, yields one record per CDR3 protein. This table has approximately 900,000 distinct CDR3 sequences, about 29% appearing once. Another study also made use of these data, one on T cells of mothers and their children.

The sample was blood. The receptors here all came from a woman aged 40 to 55 in good health.

The rearrangement joins TRBV7-8 to TRBJ2-7, with D perhaps being TRBD1 or TRBD2 (6 bases each). V was trimmed by 6 bases and J by 6 bases, leaving 18 bases between them. Germline V gives CDR1 SGHVS, CDR2 FQNEAQ. This CDR3 spans 14 amino acids. CDR3 nucleotides: TGTGCCAGCAGTATTAGGGACACGGGGGCCGAGCAGTACTTC. Residues: CASSIRDTGAEQYF.

This clonotype appeared a few times. This chain joins TRBV6-5 and TRBJ2-1; TRBD2 is a possible D gene (7 bases). Germline CDR1 reads MNHEY; CDR2 reads SVGAGI. The germline V and J ends were trimmed by 7 bases and 2 bases, with 18 bases remaining between them. CDR3 length equals 16 residues. CDR3 residues: CASTPFEGGPYNEQFF. The CDR3 DNA reads as TGTGCCAGCACACCCTTTGAGGGGGGGCCCTACAATGAGCAGTTCTTC.

This clonotype was recorded many times. The V call is TRBV28, the J call TRBJ2-5; 7 bases map to TRBD2. With 7 bases clipped from V and 9 bases from J, the junction kept 17 bases outside the gene matches. CDR1 and CDR2 (germline): MDHEN, SYDVKM. CDR3 length equals 15 residues. CDR3 sequence (DNA): TGTGCCAGCATAGGCCAGGAACTCCGGACTAGGCCCCAGTACTTC. The encoded protein is CASIGQELRTRPQYF. Filled out from reference TRBV28 and TRBJ2-5, the complete variable domain reads DVKVTQSSRYLVKRTGEKVFLECVQDMDHENMFWYRQDPGLGLRLIYFSYDVKMKEKGDIPEGYSVSREKKERFSLILESASTNQTSMYLCASIGQELRTRPQYFGPGTRLLVL.

This clonotype has a handful of counts. The V and J genes are TRBV6-6 and TRBJ1-2, with D possibly TRBD1 on 5 matching bases. This CDR3 region has 16 residues. Germline CDR1 MNHNY, CDR2 SVGAGI (reference sequence). V lost 4 bases, J lost 2 bases, and 17 bases lay in between. The CDR3 reads CASSSGLRGRNYGYTF. The DNA of the CDR3 is TGTGCCAGCAGTTCCGGCTTGAGGGGTCGAAACTATGGCTACACCTTC.

This clonotype was detected only a few times. V gene TRBV7-8 combines with J gene TRBJ2-5; TRBD1 matches at 7 bases. Germline-derived CDR1 and CDR2 are SGHVS and FQNEAQ. The V and J ends lost 5 bases and 5 bases, in that order; junction bases with no gene match: 17. This CDR3 region has 17 residues. The CDR3 DNA follows: TGTGCCAGCAGCCCGCTGGACGAGGGGGCCCAGGCGGAGACCCAGTACTTC. It translates to CASSPLDEGAQAETQYF.

The chain couples TRBV3-1 to TRBJ2-5, with D perhaps assigned TRBD1 or TRBD2 (5 bases each). Germline V gene lookup returns CDR1 LGHDT and CDR2 YNNKEL (reference sequence). V gave up 4 bases and J gave up 3 bases, with 12 bases separating them. This CDR3 has 14 amino acids. CDR3 sequence reads: CASSRLGEKETQYF. CDR3 nucleotide sequence: TGTGCCAGCAGCCGACTGGGGGAAAAAGAGACCCAGTACTTC.

This clonotype was recorded many times. The V gene is TRBV7-2, the J gene TRBJ2-7; 8 bases align to TRBD1. J was trimmed by 7 bases and V by 5 bases; bases with no gene match: 13. This CDR3 has 15 residues. Germline CDR1 and CDR2: SGHTA and FQGNSA. CDR3 loop: CASSTRTGSLGEQYF. CDR3 in DNA: TGTGCCAGCAGCACACGGACAGGGTCCCTAGGGGAGCAGTACTTC.

This clonotype was observed a handful of times. This chain connects TRBV3-1 to TRBJ2-6; D uncertain. Per the germline V gene, CDR1 is LGHDT and CDR2 is YNNKEL (reference sequence). The germline V and J ends were trimmed by 3 bases and 2 bases, with 5 bases remaining between them. This CDR3 has 14 amino acids. The CDR3 DNA reads TGTGCCAGCAGCCACGCGGCTGGGGCCAACGTCCTGACTTTC. Translation gives CASSHAAGANVLTF.

This clonotype has just a few counts. The CDR3 here is CASSSRHYTGELFF. The CDR3 region has the DNA TGTGCCAGCAGCTCCCGACACTACACCGGGGAGCTGTTTTTT. The chain joins TRBV7-9 to TRBJ2-2; D remains ambiguous. This CDR3 region has 14 residues. Trimming took 4 bases from V and 3 from J, leaving 9 bases between them. Germline assignment: CDR1 SEHNR and CDR2 FQNEAQ (reference sequence).

This clonotype was counted only a few times. The V call is TRBV12-5, the J call TRBJ1-5; D perhaps matches TRBD1 (6 bases). The CDR3 covers 14 residues. V was pared by 6 bases and J by 7 bases, with 16 bases between. In germline, CDR1 is LGHNT, CDR2 FRNRAP. CDR3 sequence reads: CASGEDSNRQPQHF. Here the CDR3 DNA reads TGTGCTAGTGGAGAGGACAGTAATCGACAGCCCCAGCATTTT. The complete variable domain, with remaining parts taken from reference TRBV12-5 and TRBJ1-5, reads DARVTQTPRHKVTEMGQEVTMRCQPILGHNTVFWYRQTMMQGLELLAYFRNRAPLDDSGMPKDRFSAEMPDATLATLKIQPSEPRDSAVYFCASGEDSNRQPQHFGDGTRLSIL.

This clonotype was found a few times. The chain uses TRBV4-1 and TRBJ1-5, with D possibly TRBD1 on 6 matching bases. This CDR3 spans 16 amino acids. CDR1 is MGHRA and CDR2 is YSYEKL in the germline V gene. V lost 0 bases to trimming and J lost 2 bases, with 11 bases between them. The CDR3 DNA follows: TGCGCCAGCAGCCAAGATCCGGGACAAGGCAATCAGCCCCAGCATTTT. Translated: CASSQDPGQGNQPQHF.

Many counts were recorded for this clonotype. This rearrangement joins TRBV5-5 to TRBJ2-5; D is possibly TRBD2 (6 bases). Trimming shortened V by 4 bases and J by 11 bases, and 21 bases separated the two germline ends. This CDR3 has 14 residues. The germline CDR1 and CDR2 sequences are SGHKS and YYEKEE (reference sequence). CDR3 region: CASSREDSPGEQYF. CDR3 DNA sequence: TGTGCCAGCAGCCGCGAAGACAGCCCGGGGGAGCAGTACTTC.

The chain uses TRBV6-5 and TRBJ2-1; 8 bases line up with TRBD2. CDR1 and CDR2 (germline): MNHEY, SVGAGI. The length of the CDR3 is 12 residues. Trimming took 4 bases from V and 12 from J; bases not matched to a gene: 5. The CDR3 DNA follows: TGTGCCAGCAGTTCTCCGAGCGGGGGGCAGTTCTTC. Its protein is CASSSPSGGQFF.

The rearrangement uses TRBV7-9 and TRBJ2-1; tentatively, D is TRBD2 (6 bases). The V gene lost 5 bases and the J gene lost 2 bases, with 16 bases spanning the gap. The CDR3 contains 16 residues. Germline V CDR1 and CDR2: SEHNR, FQNEAQ (reference sequence). The CDR3 DNA reads TGTGCCAGCAGCCCGCCCGGCGGGGCTACCTACAATGAGCAGTTCTTC. It yields the protein CASSPPGGATYNEQFF.

V and J are TRBV7-9 and TRBJ1-3; D unclear. V dropped 2 bases and J dropped 2 bases, with 10 bases sitting between them. Germline assignment: CDR1 SEHNR and CDR2 FQNEAQ (reference sequence). This CDR3 is built from 15 residues. The CDR3 nucleotides are TGTGCCAGCAGCTTAACGGGTGATCCTGGAAACACCATATATTTT. It yields the protein CASSLTGDPGNTIYF.

The genes are TRBV3-1 and TRBJ1-4, with D maybe TRBD1 (5 bases). Germline CDR1 and CDR2: LGHDT and YNNKEL (reference sequence). The CDR3 is 15 residues long. Trimming shortened V by 0 bases and J by 9 bases, and 14 bases separated the two germline ends. DNA of the CDR3: TGTGCCAGCAGCCAAGATAGCGGGGGATGGAAAAAACTGTTTTTT. Translating it yields CASSQDSGGWKKLFF.

This chain links TRBV7-6 with TRBJ1-1; perhaps TRBD1 as D (6 bases). V lost 8 bases and J 5 bases, leaving 15 bases between the germline ends. Germline loops: CDR1 SGHVS, CDR2 FNYEAQ. The CDR3 loop spans 13 amino acids. This CDR3 is CASLQGWGTEAFF. DNA for the CDR3: TGTGCCAGCCTACAGGGTTGGGGTACTGAAGCTTTCTTT. Full variable domain (remainder filled in from reference TRBV7-6 and TRBJ1-1): GAGVSQSPRYKVTKRGQDVALRCDPISGHVSLYWYRQALGQGPEFLTYFNYEAQQDKSGLPNDRFSAERPEGSISTLTIQRTEQRDSAMYRCASLQGWGTEAFFGQGTRLTVV.

This chain links TRBV18 with TRBJ2-5; TRBD2 is a possible D gene (5 bases). The V end was cut by 3 bases, the J end by 7 bases, with 15 bases between. Germline assignment: CDR1 KGHSH and CDR2 LQKENI. The CDR3 consists of 14 residues. CDR3 bases: TGTGCCAGCTCACCTACGTTGGCGGGTGGGACCCAGTACTTC. It translates to CASSPTLAGGTQYF.